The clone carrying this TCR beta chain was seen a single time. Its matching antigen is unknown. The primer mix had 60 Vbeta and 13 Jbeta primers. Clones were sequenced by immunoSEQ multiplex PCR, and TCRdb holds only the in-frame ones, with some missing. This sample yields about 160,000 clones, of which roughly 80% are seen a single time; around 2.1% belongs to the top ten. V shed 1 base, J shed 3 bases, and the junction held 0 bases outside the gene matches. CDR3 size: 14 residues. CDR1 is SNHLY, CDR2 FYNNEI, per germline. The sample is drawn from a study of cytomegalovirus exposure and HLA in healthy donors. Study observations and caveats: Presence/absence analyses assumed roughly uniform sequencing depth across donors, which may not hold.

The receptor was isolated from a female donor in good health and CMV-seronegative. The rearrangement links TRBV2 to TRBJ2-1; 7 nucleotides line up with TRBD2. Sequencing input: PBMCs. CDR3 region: CASSEGTSYNEQFF. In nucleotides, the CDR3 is TGTGCCAGCAGTGAAGGGACTAGCTACAATGAGCAGTTCTTC.